The sequence of this TCR beta chain was determined in a study of post-analysis software for immune sequencing data (dated by TCRdb to the mid-2010s). Concerning the study at large: Relapsing-remitting, secondary progressive and progressive-relapsing multiple sclerosis were recorded as disease courses, and subtype annotation was lacking for some patients. The multiple sclerosis patient repertoires were compared with approximately 11 previously published healthy control repertoires from donors aged roughly 6 to 25 years. A subset of samples was prepared in parallel using single-end sample barcoding, then pooled and co-amplified after Illumina adapter ligation. What the study reported, not specific to this receptor: The multiple sclerosis patient group was slightly younger than the control group. Roughly 5 TRBV segments, including TRBV5-6, TRBV5-1 and TRBV20-1, were significantly more frequent in patients than controls. When samples were clustered directly using the F measure, samples prepared in the same batch co-clustered strongly, which prompted a batch-effect correction. Multiple sclerosis patients had significantly lower normalized Chao1 diversity than controls, a result that suggests substantial peripheral T-cell clonal expansion.

TCR beta repertoires were profiled from peripheral blood of approximately 13 young patients with multiple sclerosis to demonstrate the VDJtools post-analysis software. The patients with multiple sclerosis were children and adolescents between 6 and 15 years of age. Sequences SEHNR (CDR1) and FQNEAQ (CDR2) are obtained from the germline V gene (reference sequence). The CDR3, from cysteine to phenylalanine, totals 14 residues. Only CDR3 DNA remains: 42 bases, in frame from the first base. The junction shows trimming of 0 bases on V and 5 bases on J, plus 10 bases between the germline ends. The library was produced with PCR. Sequencing instrument: Illumina HiSeq 2500. To reduce PCR and sequencing biases, unique molecular identifiers were incorporated into the TCR beta cDNA libraries. Roughly 0.5 million cDNA molecules were obtained per 1 to 10 million input T cells, so each molecule approximated one T cell. Patient libraries were prepared and sequenced with the same protocol used for the earlier healthy control dataset. Within a given batch, samples were prepared together, multiplexed and sequenced on the same HiSeq lane. The authors' analysis ran thus. MIGEC handled the raw barcoded reads, throwing out single-read molecular identifier groups before consensus assembly and CDR3 extraction. Clonotype tables were post-analysed with VDJtools, normalizing diversity by down-sampling all datasets to the smallest sample size. To correct batch-related cross-sample contamination, repertoire overlap clustering matched CDR3 amino acid sequences but not nucleotide sequences. TCRdb reworked the public reads: Q25 trimming with fastp, MiXCR clone assembly, productive beta chains retained. CDR3 protein sequences are deduplicated, and each keeps its most common genes and DNA. The V and J calls reflect TCRdb's pipeline rather than the authors' work. The sample records more than 500,000 distinct CDR3 sequences, 34% of which are singletons. Of the sample, under 7% is held by the ten largest clones.

Comments on this clonotype: Its antigen is currently not known. The sample holds no much larger clone one base away, and base qualities are not on file.

The chain employs TRBV7-9 and TRBJ1-1; tentative D gene TRBD1, with 5 bases matching. This receptor was identified in a girl between 2 and 17 years old with multiple sclerosis. The sequenced sample consisted of blood. The CDR3 corresponds to CASSLAWAGTEAFF. The DNA reads as follows: TGTGCCAGCAGCTTAGCGTGGGCAGGGACTGAAGCTTTCTTT.